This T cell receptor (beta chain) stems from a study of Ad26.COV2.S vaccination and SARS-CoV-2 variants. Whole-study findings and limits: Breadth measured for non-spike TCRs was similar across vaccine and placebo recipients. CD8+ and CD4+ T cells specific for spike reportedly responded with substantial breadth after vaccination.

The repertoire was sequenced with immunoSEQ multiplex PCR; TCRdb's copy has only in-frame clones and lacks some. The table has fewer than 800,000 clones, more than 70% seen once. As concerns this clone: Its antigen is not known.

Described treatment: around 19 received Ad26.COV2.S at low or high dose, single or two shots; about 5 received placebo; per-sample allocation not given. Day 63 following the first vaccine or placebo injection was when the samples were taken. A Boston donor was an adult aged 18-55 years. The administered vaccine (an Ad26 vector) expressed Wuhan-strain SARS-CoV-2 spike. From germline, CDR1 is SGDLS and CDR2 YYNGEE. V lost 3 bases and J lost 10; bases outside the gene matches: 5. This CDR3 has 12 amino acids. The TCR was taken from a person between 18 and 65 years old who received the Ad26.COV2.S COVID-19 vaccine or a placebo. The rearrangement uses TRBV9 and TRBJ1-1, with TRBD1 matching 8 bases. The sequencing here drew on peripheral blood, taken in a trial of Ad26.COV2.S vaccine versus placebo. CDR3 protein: CASSAETGGAFF. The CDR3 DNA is TGTGCCAGCAGCGCGGAAACAGGGGGAGCTTTCTTT.